This T cell receptor beta chain appears in the sequencing data of a study of T cell repertoires in cytomegalovirus infection. Study as a whole: The study used recently identified HLA-C-restricted and well-studied HLA-B-restricted CMV epitopes.

With regard to this clonotype: The antigen remains unidentified.

TCRdb re-called the reads with MiXCR, one entry per CDR3 protein. The sample carries about 770,000 distinct CDR3 sequences, 25% to 35% recorded once. Looked up from germline, CDR1 is MNHNY and CDR2 is SVGAGI (reference sequence). V lost 0 bases, J lost 2 bases, and 14 bases lay in between. The CDR3 length is 17 residues. General study findings and limits: Dominating the ex vivo response were TCR beta clonotypes that were CMV-specific and HLA-C-restricted. The study identified carriers of CMV plus the relevant HLA from cumulative public TCR beta family frequency.

This clonotype was obtained from a human donor in good health (CMV status not recorded). Some clones in this sample may be carry-over from other donors' samples. Sequencing used cultured CD8+ T cells from PBMCs, obtained from culture after CMV antigen stimulation. The chain uses TRBV6-6 and TRBJ2-4, with D unresolved. CDR3 region: CASSYSMSKPTKNIQYF. In DNA, the CDR3 is TGTGCCAGCAGTTACTCGATGTCCAAACCTACCAAAAACATTCAGTACTTC.